This T cell receptor beta chain stems from a study of blood T cells in healthy people across ages. Germline-derived CDR1 and CDR2 are DFQATT and SNEGSKA (reference sequence). The CDR3 loop spans 14 amino acids. V lost 0 bases to trimming and J lost 5 bases, with 11 bases between them. Healthy individuals of Caucasian origin from Russia, aged 6 to 90, served as donors. Primed by a sample-barcoded 5' primer and a J-beta primer mix, a second PCR proceeded for about 6 to 11 cycles. TCRdb analysed the 5' RACE reads with MiXCR anew, one entry per CDR3 protein. Of roughly 560,000 distinct CDR3 sequences listed, 24% are singletons. These data are also associated with another study on T cells of mothers and their children. As reported in that work: Reads recorded for TCR beta CDR3 numbered over 8.5 million per mother and several million per child. Slightly higher, non-significant overlap characterized related mother-child pairs relative to unrelated pairs.

The TCR sequence derives from a boy younger than 18 in good health. Sequenced sample: blood. This chain joins TRBV20-1 and TRBJ1-5, with no clear D. CDR3 DNA sequence: TGCAGTGCTAGAGATGGATCTAGGGATCAGCCCCAGCATTTT. This gives the protein CSARDGSRDQPQHF.